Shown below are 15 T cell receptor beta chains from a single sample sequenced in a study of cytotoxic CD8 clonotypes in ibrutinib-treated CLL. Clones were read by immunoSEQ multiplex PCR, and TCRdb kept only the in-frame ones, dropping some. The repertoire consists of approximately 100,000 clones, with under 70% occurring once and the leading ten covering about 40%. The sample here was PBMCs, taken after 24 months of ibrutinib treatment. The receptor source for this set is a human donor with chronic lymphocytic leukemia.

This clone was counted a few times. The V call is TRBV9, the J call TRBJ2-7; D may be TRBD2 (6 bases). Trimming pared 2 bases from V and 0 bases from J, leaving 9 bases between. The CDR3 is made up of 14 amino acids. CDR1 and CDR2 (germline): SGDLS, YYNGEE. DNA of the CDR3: TGTGCCAGCAGCGTCGGGGGTAGCTCCTACGAGCAGTACTTC. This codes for CASSVGGSSYEQYF.

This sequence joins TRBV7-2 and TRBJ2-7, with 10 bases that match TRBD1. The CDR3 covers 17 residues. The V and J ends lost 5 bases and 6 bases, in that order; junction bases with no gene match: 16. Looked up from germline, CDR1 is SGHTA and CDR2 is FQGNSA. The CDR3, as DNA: TGTGCCAGCAGCCCGCGGACCAAGACAGGGGGCATCTCCGAGCAGTACTTC. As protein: CASSPRTKTGGISEQYF.

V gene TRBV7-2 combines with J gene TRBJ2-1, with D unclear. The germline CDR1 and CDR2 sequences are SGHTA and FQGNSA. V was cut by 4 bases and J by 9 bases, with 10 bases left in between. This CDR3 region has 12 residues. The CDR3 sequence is CASSWTGGEQFF. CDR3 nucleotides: TGTGCCAGCAGCTGGACCGGCGGTGAGCAGTTCTTC.

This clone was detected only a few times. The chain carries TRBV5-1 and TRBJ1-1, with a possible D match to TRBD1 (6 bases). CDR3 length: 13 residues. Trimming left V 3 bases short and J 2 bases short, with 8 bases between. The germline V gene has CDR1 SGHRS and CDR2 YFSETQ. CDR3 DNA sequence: TGCGCCAGCAGCTCGGGACAAAACACTGAAGCTTTCTTT. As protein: CASSSGQNTEAFF.

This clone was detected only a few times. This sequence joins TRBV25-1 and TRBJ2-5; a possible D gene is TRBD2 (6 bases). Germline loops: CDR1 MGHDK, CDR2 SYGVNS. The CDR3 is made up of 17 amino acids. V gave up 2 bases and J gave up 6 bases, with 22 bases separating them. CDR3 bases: TGTGCCAGCAGTGAAGCGGGGATAGCGTTTACCGGCAAGACCCAGTACTTC. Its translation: CASSEAGIAFTGKTQYF.

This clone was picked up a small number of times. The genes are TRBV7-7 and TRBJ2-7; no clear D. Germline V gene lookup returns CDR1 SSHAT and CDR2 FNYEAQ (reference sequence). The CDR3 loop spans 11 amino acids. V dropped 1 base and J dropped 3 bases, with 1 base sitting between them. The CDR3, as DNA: TGTGCCAGCAGCTTAGTCTACGAGCAGTACTTC. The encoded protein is CASSLVYEQYF.

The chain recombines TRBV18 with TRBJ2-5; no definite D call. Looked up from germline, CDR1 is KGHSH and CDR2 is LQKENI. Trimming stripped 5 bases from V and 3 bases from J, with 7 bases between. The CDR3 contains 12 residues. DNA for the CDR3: TGTGCCAGCTCAGCGTTAAAAGAGACCCAGTACTTC. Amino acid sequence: CASSALKETQYF. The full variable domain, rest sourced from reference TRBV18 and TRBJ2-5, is NAGVMQNPRHLVRRRGQEARLRCSPMKGHSHVYWYRQLPEEGLKFMVYLQKENIIDESGMPKERFSAEFPKEGPSILRIQQVVRGDSAAYFCASSALKETQYFGPGTRLLVL.

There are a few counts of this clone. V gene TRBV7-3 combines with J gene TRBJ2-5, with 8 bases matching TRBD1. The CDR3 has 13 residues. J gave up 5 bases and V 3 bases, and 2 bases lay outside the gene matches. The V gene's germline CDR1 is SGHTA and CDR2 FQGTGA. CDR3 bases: TGTGCCAGCAGCTTGGGACAGGCGGAGACCCAGTACTTC. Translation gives CASSLGQAETQYF.

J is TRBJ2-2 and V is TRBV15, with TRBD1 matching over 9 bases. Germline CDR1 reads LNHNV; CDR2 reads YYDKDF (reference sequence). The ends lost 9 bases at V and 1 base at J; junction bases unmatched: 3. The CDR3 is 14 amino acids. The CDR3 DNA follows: TGTGCCACGAGGGACAGGGAGAACACCGGGGAGCTGTTTTTT. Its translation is CATRDRENTGELFF.

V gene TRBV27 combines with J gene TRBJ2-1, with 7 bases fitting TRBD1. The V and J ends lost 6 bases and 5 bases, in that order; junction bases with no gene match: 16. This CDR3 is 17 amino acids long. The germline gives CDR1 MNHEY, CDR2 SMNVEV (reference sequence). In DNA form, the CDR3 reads TGTGCCAGCAGCATAATCCCAACAGGGGCCCGTAACAATGAGCAGTTCTTC. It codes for CASSIIPTGARNNEQFF.

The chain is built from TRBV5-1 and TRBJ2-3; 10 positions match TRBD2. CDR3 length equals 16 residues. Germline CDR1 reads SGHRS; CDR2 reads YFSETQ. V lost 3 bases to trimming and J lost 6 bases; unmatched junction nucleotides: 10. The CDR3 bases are TGCGCCAGCAGCTCCATGGCTAGCGGGGGTACGGATACGCAGTATTTT. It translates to CASSSMASGGTDTQYF.

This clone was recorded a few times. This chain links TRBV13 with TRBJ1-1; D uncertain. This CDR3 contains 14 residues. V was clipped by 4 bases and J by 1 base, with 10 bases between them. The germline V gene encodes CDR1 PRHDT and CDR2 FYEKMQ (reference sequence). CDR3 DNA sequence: TGTGCCAGCAGCTCAACAAGGGAGAACACTGAAGCTTTCTTT. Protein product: CASSSTRENTEAFF. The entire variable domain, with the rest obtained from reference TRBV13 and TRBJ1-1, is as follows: AAGVIQSPRHLIKEKRETATLKCYPIPRHDTVYWYQQGPGQDPQFLISFYEKMQSDKGSIPDRFSAQQFSDYHSELNMSSLELGDSALYFCASSSTRENTEAFFGQGTRLTVV.

The CDR3 is CASSLAVSTDTQYF. CDR3 nucleotide sequence: TGTGCCAGCAGCTTAGCGGTATCCACAGATACGCAGTATTTT. This chain uses TRBV11-1 with TRBJ2-3; D remains ambiguous. V lost 0 bases and J lost 2, with 6 bases in between. CDR1 SGHAT and CDR2 FQDESV come from the germline V gene (reference sequence). This CDR3 region has 14 residues. The complete variable domain, with remaining parts taken from reference TRBV11-1 and TRBJ2-3, reads EAEVAQSPRYKITEKSQAVAFWCDPISGHATLYWYRQILGQGPELLVQFQDESVVDDSQLPKDRFSAERLKGVDSTLKIQPAELGDSAMYLCASSLAVSTDTQYFGPGTRLTVL.

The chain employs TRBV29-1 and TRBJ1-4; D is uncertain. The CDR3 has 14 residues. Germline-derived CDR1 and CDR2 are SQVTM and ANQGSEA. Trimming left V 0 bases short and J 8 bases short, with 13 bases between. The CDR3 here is CSVEDPQFGEKLFF. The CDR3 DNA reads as TGCAGCGTTGAAGATCCCCAGTTCGGGGAAAAACTGTTTTTT.

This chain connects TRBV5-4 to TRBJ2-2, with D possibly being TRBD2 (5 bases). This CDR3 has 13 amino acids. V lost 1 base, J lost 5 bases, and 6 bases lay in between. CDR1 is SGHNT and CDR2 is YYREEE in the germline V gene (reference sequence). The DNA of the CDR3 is TGTGCCAGCAGCTTGCCGGGGACCGGGGAGCTGTTTTTT. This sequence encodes CASSLPGTGELFF.